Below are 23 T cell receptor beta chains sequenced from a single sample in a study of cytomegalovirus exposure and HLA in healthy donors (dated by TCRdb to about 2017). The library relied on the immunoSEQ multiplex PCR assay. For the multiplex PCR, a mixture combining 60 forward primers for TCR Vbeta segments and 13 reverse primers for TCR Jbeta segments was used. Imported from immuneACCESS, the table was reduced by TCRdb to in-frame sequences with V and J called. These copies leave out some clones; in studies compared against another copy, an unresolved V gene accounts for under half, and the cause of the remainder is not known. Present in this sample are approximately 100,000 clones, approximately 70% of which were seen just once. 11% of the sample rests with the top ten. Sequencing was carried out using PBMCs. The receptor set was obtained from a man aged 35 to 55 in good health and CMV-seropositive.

The DNA for the CDR3 is TGTGCCAGCAGCCAAGAGGGCAGGGGGCCACCTCAGCCCCAGCATTTT. Translation: CASSQEGRGPPQPQHF. This sequence joins TRBV4-2 and TRBJ1-5, with 8 bases identical to TRBD1. In germline, CDR1 is LGHNA, CDR2 YNFKEQ. J gave up 6 bases and V 0 bases, and 7 bases lay outside the gene matches. The CDR3 is 16 amino acids.

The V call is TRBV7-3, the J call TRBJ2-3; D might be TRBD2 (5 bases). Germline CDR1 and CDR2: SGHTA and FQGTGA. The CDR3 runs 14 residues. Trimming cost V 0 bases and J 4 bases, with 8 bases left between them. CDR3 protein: CASSLTSVADTQYF. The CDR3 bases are TGTGCCAGCAGCTTAACTAGCGTGGCAGATACGCAGTATTTT.

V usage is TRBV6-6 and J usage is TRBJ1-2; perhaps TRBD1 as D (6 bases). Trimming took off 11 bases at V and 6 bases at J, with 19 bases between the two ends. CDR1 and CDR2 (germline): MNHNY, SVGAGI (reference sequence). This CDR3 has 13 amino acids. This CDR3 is CASINRERNGYTF. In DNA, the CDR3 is TGTGCCTCAATCAACAGGGAAAGGAATGGCTACACCTTC.

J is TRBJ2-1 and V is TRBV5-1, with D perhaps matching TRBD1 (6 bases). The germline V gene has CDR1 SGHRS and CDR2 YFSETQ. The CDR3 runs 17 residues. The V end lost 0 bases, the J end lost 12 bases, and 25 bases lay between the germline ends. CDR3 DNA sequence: TGCGCCAGCAGCTTGGAAGCGCCAAGATCCGGACAGCGCGTGCAGTTCTTC. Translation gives CASSLEAPRSGQRVQFF.

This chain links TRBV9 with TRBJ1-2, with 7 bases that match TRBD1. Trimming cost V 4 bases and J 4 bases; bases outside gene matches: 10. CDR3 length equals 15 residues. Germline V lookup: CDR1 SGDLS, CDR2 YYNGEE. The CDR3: CASSTQNRGGYGYTF. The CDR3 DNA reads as TGTGCCAGCAGCACCCAGAACAGGGGAGGCTATGGCTACACCTTC.

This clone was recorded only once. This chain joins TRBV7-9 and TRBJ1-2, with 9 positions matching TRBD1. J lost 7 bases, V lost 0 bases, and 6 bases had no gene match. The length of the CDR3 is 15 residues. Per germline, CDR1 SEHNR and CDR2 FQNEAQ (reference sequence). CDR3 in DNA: TGTGCCAGCAGCTTAGCGCAGGACAGGGGAATTGGCTACACCTTC. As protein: CASSLAQDRGIGYTF.

The CDR3: CASSLTSIVDEQYF. In DNA form, the CDR3 reads TGTGCCAGCAGTCTGACTAGCATAGTAGACGAGCAGTACTTC. V gene TRBV27 combines with J gene TRBJ2-7; TRBD2 aligns across 7 bases. Germline trimming cut 5 bases from V and 5 bases from J; bases unmatched to any gene: 9. The CDR3 spans 14 residues. Germline CDR1 reads MNHEY; CDR2 reads SMNVEV (reference sequence).

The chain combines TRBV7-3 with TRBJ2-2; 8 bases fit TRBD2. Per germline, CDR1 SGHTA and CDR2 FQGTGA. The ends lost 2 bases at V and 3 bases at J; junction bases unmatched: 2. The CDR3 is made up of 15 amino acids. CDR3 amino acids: CASSLWREDTGELFF. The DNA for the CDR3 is TGTGCCAGCAGCTTATGGCGGGAGGACACCGGGGAGCTGTTTTTT.

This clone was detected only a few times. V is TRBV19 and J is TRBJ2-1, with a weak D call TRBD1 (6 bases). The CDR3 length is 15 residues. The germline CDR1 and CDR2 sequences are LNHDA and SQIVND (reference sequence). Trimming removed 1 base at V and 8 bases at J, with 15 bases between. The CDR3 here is CASSIVGASEDEQFF. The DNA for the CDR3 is TGTGCCAGTAGTATAGTGGGGGCGTCGGAGGATGAGCAGTTCTTC.

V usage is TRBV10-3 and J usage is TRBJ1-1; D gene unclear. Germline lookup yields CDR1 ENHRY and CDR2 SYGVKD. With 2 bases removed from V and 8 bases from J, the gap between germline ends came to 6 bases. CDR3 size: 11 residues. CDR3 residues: CAISENSEAFF. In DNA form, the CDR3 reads TGTGCCATCAGTGAGAACTCAGAAGCTTTCTTT.

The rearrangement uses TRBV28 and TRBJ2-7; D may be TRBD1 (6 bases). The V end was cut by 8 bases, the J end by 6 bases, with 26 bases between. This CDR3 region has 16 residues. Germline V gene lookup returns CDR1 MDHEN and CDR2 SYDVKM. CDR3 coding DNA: TGTGCCAGCCGCTCGTTTCAGCGGAACGCAGGGGCCGAGCAGTACTTC. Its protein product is CASRSFQRNAGAEQYF.

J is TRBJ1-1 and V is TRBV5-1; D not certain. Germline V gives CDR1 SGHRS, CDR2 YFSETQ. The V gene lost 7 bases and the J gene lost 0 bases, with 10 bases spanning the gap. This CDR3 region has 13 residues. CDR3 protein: CASGGVMNTEAFF. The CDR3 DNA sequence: TGCGCCAGCGGCGGGGTCATGAACACTGAAGCTTTCTTT.

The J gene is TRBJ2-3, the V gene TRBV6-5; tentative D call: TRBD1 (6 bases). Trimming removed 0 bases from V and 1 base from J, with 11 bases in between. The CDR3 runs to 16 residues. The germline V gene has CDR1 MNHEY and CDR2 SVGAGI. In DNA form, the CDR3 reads TGTGCCAGCAGTTACTCGAGGGGGAAGGGCACAGATACGCAGTATTTT. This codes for CASSYSRGKGTDTQYF.

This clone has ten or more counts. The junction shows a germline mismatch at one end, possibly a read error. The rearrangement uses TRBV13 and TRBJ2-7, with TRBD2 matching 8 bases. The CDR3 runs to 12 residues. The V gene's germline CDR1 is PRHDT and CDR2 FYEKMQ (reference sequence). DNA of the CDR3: TGTGCCAGCAGCATCACTAGCGGCGTGAAGGTGTTC. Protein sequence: CASSITSGVKVF.

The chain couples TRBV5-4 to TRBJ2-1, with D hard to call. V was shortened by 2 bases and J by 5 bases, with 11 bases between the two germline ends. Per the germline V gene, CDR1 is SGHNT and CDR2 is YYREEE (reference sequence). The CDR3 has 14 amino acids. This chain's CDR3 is CASSFEETHNEQFF. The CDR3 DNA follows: TGTGCCAGCAGCTTTGAGGAGACTCACAATGAGCAGTTCTTC.

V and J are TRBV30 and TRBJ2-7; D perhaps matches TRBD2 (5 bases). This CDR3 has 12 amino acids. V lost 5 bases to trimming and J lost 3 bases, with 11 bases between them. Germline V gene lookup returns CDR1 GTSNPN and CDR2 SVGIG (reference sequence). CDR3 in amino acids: CAWGLSDYEQYF. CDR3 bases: TGTGCCTGGGGACTCTCTGACTACGAGCAGTACTTC. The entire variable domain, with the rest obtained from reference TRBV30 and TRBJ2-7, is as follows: SQTIHQWPATLVQPVGSPLSLECTVEGTSNPNLYWYRQAAGRGLQLLFYSVGIGQISSEVPQNLSASRPQDRQFILSSKKLLLSDSGFYLCAWGLSDYEQYFGPGTRLTVT.

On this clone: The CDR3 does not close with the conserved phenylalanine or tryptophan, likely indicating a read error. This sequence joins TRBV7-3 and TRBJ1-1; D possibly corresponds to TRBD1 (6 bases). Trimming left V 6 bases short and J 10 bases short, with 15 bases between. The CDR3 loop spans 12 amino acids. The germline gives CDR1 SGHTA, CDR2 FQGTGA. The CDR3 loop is CASRTGAAGAFL. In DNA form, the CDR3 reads TGTGCCAGCAGAACGGGGGCCGCGGGAGCTTTCCTT.

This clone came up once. In DNA, the CDR3 is TGTGCCAGTAGTATAGGATCCGCTCGGGATGGCTACACCTTC. This translates into CASSIGSARDGYTF. The rearrangement joins TRBV19 to TRBJ1-2; D ambiguous. The length of the CDR3 is 14 residues. From germline, CDR1 is LNHDA and CDR2 SQIVND (reference sequence). V lost 1 base and J lost 6, with 12 bases in between.

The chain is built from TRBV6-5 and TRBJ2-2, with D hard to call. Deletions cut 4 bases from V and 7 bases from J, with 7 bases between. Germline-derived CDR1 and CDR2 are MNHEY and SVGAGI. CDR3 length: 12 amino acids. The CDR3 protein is CASSSYSGELFF. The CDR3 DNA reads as TGTGCCAGCAGTTCCTACAGCGGGGAGCTGTTTTTT.

CDR3 DNA sequence: TGTGCCAGCAGTTCTATCCTAGCGGGAGATCAAGAGACCCAGTACTTC. Its protein is CASSSILAGDQETQYF. V usage is TRBV28 and J usage is TRBJ2-5; TRBD2 matches at 10 bases. The CDR3 is made up of 16 amino acids. Germline V CDR1 and CDR2: MDHEN, SYDVKM. Germline trimming cut 4 bases from V and 2 bases from J; bases unmatched to any gene: 7.

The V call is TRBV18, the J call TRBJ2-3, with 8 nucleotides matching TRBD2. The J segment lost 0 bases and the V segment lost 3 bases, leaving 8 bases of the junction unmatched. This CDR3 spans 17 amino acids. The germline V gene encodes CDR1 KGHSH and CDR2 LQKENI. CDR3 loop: CASSPTQAGASTDTQYF. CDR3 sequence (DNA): TGTGCCAGCTCACCCACTCAAGCGGGAGCTAGCACAGATACGCAGTATTTT. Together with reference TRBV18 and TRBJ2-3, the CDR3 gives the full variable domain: NAGVMQNPRHLVRRRGQEARLRCSPMKGHSHVYWYRQLPEEGLKFMVYLQKENIIDESGMPKERFSAEFPKEGPSILRIQQVVRGDSAAYFCASSPTQAGASTDTQYFGPGTRLTVL.

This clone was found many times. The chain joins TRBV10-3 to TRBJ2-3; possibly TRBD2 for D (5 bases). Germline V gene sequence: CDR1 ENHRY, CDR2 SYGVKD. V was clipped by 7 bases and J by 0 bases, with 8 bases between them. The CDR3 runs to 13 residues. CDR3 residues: CAIKGGSTDTQYF. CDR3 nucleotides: TGTGCCATCAAGGGCGGGAGCACAGATACGCAGTATTTT.

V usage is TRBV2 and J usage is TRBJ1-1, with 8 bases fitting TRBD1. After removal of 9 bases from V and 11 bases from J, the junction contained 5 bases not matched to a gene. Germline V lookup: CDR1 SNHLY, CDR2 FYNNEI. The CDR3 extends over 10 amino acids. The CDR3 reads CASGQGVAFF. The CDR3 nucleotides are TGTGCCAGTGGACAGGGTGTTGCTTTCTTT.